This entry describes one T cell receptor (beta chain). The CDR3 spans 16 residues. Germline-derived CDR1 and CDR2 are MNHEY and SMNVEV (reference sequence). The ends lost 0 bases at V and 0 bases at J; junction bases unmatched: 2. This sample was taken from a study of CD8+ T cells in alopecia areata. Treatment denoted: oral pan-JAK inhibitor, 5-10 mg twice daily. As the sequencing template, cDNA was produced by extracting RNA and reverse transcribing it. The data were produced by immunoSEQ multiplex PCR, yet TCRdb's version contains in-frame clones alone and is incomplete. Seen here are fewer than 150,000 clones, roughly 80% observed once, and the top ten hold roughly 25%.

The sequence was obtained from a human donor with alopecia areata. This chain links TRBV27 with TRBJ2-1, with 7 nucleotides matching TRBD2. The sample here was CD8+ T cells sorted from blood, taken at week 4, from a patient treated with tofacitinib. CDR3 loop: CASSLSGLSSYNEQFF. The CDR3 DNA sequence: TGTGCCAGCAGTTTATCGGGACTAAGCTCCTACAATGAGCAGTTCTTC.